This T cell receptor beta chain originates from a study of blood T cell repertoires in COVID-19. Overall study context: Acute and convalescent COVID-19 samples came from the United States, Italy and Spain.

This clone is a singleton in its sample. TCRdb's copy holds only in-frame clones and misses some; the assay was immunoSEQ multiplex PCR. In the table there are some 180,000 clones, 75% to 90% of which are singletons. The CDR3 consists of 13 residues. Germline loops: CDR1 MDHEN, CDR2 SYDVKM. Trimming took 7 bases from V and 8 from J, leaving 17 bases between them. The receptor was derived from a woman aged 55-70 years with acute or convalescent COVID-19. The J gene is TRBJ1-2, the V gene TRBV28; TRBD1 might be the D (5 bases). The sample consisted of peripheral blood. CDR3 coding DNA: TGTGCCAGCATCCTGGGAGGGGAAGTCGGCTACACCTTC. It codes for CASILGGEVGYTF.